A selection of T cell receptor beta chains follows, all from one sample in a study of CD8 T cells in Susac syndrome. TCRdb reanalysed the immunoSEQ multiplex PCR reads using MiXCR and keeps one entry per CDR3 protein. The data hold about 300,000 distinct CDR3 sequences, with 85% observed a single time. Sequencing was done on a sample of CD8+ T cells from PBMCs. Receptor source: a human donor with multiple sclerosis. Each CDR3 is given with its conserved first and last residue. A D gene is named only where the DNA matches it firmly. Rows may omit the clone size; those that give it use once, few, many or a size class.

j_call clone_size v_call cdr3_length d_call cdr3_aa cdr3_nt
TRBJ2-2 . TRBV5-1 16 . CASSATSQRNTGELFF TGCGCCAGCAGCGCGACCTCCCAGCGGAACACCGGGGAGCTGTTTTTT
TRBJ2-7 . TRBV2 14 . CASSAGRSSYEQYF TGTGCCAGCAGTGCAGGCAGGTCCTCCTACGAGCAGTACTTC
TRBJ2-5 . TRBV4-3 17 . CASSQGGGHLDQETQYF TGCGCCAGCAGCCAAGGCGGGGGCCATCTAGACCAAGAGACCCAGTACTTC
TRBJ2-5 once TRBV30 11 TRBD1 CAWDREETQYF TGTGCCTGGGACAGGGAAGAGACCCAGTACTTC
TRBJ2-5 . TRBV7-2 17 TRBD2 CASSTWTSGRYQETQYF TGTGCCAGCAGCACTTGGACTAGCGGGAGGTACCAAGAGACCCAGTACTTC
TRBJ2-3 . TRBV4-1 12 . CASSHTTDTQYF TGCGCCAGCAGCCATACAACGGATACGCAGTATTTT
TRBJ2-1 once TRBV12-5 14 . CASGFDGSNNEQFF TGTGCTAGTGGTTTCGATGGGAGCAACAATGAGCAGTTCTTC
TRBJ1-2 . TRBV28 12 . CASSPPAGGYTF TGTGCCAGCAGTCCCCCGGCCGGGGGCTACACCTTC
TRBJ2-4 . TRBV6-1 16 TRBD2 CASSDGLAGRENIQYF TGTGCCAGCAGCGACGGACTAGCGGGGCGCGAAAACATTCAGTACTTC
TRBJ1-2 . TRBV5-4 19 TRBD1 CASSLDRGGPSFLLDGYTF TGTGCCAGCAGCCTTGACAGGGGTGGACCTAGCTTCCTACTAGATGGCTACACCTTC
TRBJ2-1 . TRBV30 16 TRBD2 CAWRKGAGGDYNEQFF TGTGCCTGGAGAAAGGGAGCGGGGGGGGACTACAATGAGCAGTTCTTC
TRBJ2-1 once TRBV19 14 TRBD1 CASSWDSPYNEQFF TGTGCCAGTAGCTGGGACAGCCCCTACAATGAGCAGTTCTTC
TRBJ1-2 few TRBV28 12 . CASSLPNYGYTF TGTGCCAGCAGTCTTCCAAACTATGGCTACACCTTC
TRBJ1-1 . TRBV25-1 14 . CASSETWENTEAFF TGTGCCAGCAGTGAGACGTGGGAGAACACTGAAGCTTTCTTT
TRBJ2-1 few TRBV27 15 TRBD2 CASSLGTSGRNEQFF TGTGCCAGCAGTTTGGGTACTAGCGGGAGGAATGAGCAGTTCTTC
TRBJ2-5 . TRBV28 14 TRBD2 CASSSRLAEETQYF TGTGCCAGCAGTTCAAGGCTAGCGGAAGAGACCCAGTACTTC
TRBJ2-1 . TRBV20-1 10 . CSAAWGEQFF TGCAGTGCTGCATGGGGTGAGCAGTTCTTC
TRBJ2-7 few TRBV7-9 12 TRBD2 CASSFSGYEQYF TGTGCCAGCAGCTTTAGCGGGTACGAGCAGTACTTC
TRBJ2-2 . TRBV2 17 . CAILPSTARMNTGELFF TGTGCCATCCTCCCCTCGACAGCCCGAATGAACACCGGGGAGCTGTTTTTT
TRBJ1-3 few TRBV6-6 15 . CASSSQGTSGNTIYF TGTGCCAGCAGTTCACAGGGAACGTCTGGAAACACCATATATTTT
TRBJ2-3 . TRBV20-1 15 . CSANPGTISTDTQYF TGCAGTGCCAACCCCGGGACAATTAGCACAGATACGCAGTATTTT
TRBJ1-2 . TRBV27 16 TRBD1 CASSLFRTGANYGYTF TGTGCCAGCAGTCTTTTTCGGACAGGGGCTAACTATGGCTACACCTTC
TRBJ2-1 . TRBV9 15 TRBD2 CASSEPASGNNEQFF TGTGCCAGCAGCGAGCCGGCTAGCGGGAATAATGAGCAGTTCTTC
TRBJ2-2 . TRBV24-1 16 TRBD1 CATSPTRDSNTGELFF TGTGCCACCAGTCCTACTCGGGACAGCAACACCGGGGAGCTGTTTTTT
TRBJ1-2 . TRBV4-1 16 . CASSQEERGRDYGYTF TGCGCCAGCAGCCAGGAGGAAAGGGGACGGGACTATGGCTACACCTTC
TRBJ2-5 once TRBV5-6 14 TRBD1 CASSPGQGGQTQYF TGTGCCAGCAGCCCAGGACAGGGAGGTCAGACCCAGTACTTC
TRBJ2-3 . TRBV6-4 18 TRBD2 CASSVTRTSGSYEDTQYF TGTGCCAGCAGTGTCACCAGGACTAGCGGGAGTTATGAAGATACGCAGTATTTT
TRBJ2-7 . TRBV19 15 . CASSIFSGTSGEQYF TGTGCCAGTAGTATCTTCAGTGGTACGTCCGGCGAGCAGTACTTC
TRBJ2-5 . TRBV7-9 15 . CASSFRTTDRETQYF TGTGCCAGCAGCTTCCGGACAACTGATAGGGAGACCCAGTACTTC